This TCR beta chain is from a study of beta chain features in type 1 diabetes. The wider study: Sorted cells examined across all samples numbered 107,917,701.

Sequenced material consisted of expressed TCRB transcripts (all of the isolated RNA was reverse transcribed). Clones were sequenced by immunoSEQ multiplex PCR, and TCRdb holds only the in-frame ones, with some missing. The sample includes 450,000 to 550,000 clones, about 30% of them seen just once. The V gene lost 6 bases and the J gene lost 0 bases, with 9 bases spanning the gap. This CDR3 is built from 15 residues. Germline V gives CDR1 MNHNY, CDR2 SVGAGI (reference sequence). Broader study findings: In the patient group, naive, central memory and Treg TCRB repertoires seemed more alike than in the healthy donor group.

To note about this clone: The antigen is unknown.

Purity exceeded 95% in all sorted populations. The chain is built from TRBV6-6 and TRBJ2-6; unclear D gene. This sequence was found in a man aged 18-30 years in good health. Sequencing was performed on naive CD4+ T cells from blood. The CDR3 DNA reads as TGTGCCAGCAGCCAACGGTACTCTGGGGCCAACGTCCTGACTTTC. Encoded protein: CASSQRYSGANVLTF.